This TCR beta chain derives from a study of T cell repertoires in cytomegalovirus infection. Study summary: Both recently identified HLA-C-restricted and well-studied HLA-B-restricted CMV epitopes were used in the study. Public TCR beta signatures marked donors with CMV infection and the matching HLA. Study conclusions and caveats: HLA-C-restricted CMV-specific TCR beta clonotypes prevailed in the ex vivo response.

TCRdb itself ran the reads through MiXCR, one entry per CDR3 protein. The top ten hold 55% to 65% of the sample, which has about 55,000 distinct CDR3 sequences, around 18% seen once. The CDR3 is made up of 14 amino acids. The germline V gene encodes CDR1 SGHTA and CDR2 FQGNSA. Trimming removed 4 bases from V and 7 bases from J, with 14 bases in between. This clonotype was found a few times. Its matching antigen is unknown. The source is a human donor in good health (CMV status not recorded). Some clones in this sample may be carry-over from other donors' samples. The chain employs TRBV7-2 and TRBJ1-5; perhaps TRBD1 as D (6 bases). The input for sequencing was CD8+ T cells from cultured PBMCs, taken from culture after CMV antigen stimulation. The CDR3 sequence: CASSSRGGGQPQHF. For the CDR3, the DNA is TGTGCCAGCAGCTCTCGGGGGGGCGGCCAGCCCCAGCATTTT.